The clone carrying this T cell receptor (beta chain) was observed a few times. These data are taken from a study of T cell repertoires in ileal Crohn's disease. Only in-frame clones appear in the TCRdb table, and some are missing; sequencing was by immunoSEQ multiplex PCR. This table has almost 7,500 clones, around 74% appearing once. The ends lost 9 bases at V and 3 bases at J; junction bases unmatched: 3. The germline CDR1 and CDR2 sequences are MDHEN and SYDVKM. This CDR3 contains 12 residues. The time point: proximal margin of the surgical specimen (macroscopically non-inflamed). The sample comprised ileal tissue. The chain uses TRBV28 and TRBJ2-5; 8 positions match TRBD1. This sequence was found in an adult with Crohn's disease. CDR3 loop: CASTGGEETQYF. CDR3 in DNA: TGTGCCAGTACAGGGGGAGAAGAGACCCAGTACTTC.